This T cell receptor beta chain derives from a study of shared clonotypes between healthy human individuals. Study observations and caveats: Naive CD4 clonotypes were shared across a handful of donors at about 5%.

Each cell subset's genomic DNA was divided evenly among several immunoSEQ plates. Method: immunoSEQ multiplex PCR; TCRdb's copy keeps in-frame clones and lacks some. The sample yields about 1 million clones, about 76% seen once. The CDR3 is 14 amino acids. Germline V gene lookup returns CDR1 SNHLY and CDR2 FYNNEI. V lost 3 bases and J lost 1, with 4 bases in between. Of note for this clone: Its antigen is currently unknown.

CD4+ cells yielded CD45RA+ naive and CD45RA-negative memory subsets. V and J are TRBV2 and TRBJ1-6, with no clear D. Material: memory CD4+ T cells sorted from blood. Subset noted: CD45RA-negative fraction. The clonotype comes from a man between 18 and 35 years old in good health. The CDR3 reads CASSDRSYNSPLHF. Written as DNA, the CDR3 is TGTGCCAGCAGTGATAGGTCCTATAATTCACCCCTCCACTTT.